Reported below is one T cell receptor beta chain. Its antigen remains unknown. Using constant-segment primers, 5'RACE produced TCR alpha and TCR beta cDNA libraries carrying sample barcodes and UMIs. TCRdb reprocessed the 5' RACE reads with MiXCR, giving one entry per CDR3 protein. This table has around 400,000 distinct CDR3 sequences, more than 20% appearing once. The data are from a study of T-cell memory formation after mild COVID-19. The CDR3 runs 14 residues. V lost 0 bases and J lost 5, with 10 bases in between. Germline CDR1 LNHNV, CDR2 YYDKDF (reference sequence). The study's findings and limits: Of the contracting clones, CD4+ ones lay mainly in CM and EM, and CD8+ ones in EMRA. Some clones that responded were present in memory (sampled pre-infection), which suggests cross-reactive memory joined.

This clonotype was obtained from an adult woman who had mild COVID-19 (a few samples of this study predate the infection). Cell type and time point are not known. V is TRBV15 and J is TRBJ1-2; D is uncertain. The material sequenced was PBMCs or a T cell subset sorted from them (not recorded which). CDR3 sequence (DNA): TGTGCCACCAGCAGAGACCTGGCGGGGTATGGCTACACCTTC. This codes for CATSRDLAGYGYTF.